This TCR beta chain comes out of a study of T-cell reconstitution after alpha-beta-depleted transplantation in children. General study results and limits: From surviving recipient T cells and thymic progenitors came the high day-60 TCRbeta diversity observed in some patients. Alpha-beta T cells about two months after transplant reportedly derived from several hundred expanded graft clones. T cells produced anew were the main source of T-cell counts and diversity one year after transplant.

Unique molecular identifiers tagged the TCRbeta library. MiXCR was run by TCRdb on the PCR reads, yielding one entry per CDR3 protein. This sample has roughly 310,000 distinct CDR3 sequences, with approximately 23% found just once. In its sample, this clonotype was seen many times. Its antigen remains unknown. The CDR3 totals 16 residues. V lost 2 bases to trimming and J lost 4 bases; unmatched junction nucleotides: 11. Germline V gene lookup returns CDR1 SGHRS and CDR2 YFSETQ. This TCR was sampled from a male patient aged 10 to 17 who had a stem cell transplant for acute lymphoblastic leukemia, so the T cells may come from the graft donor. This material consisted of PBMCs, mostly from graft donor cells, taken 180 days after TCRalphabeta/CD19-depleted stem cell transplant. The chain has TRBV5-1 and TRBJ2-5, with TRBD1 matching over 7 bases. The CDR3 protein is CASSLPRSGGGETQYF. The CDR3 DNA sequence: TGCGCCAGCAGCTTACCCCGTTCAGGGGGTGGAGAGACCCAGTACTTC.